Sequencing of this T cell receptor beta chain was carried out in a study of blood T cell repertoires in COVID-19. On the study more broadly: Specimens from acute and convalescent COVID-19 originated in the United States, Italy and Spain. From T cells, B-cell-depleted T cells, or PBMCs came the material, which was cDNA or gDNA.

Per the study methods: Quantification of nucleated cells was approximated via reference gene primer amplification. This table comes from immunoSEQ multiplex PCR, and its TCRdb copy is limited to in-frame clones, with some not included. V and J calls and clone size come straight from that table; D and trimming were deduced from the DNA. This sample has 200,000 or so clones, with nearly 85% found just once. V lost 5 bases and J lost 3; bases outside the gene matches: 6. The CDR3 runs to 16 residues. CDR1 and CDR2 (germline): SGHRS, YFSETQ. Sequenced input: peripheral blood. The sequence derives from a woman in her 30s with acute or convalescent COVID-19. The V call is TRBV5-1, the J call TRBJ2-1, with 12 bases matching TRBD2. The CDR3 reads CASRPSSGRVYNEQFF. Written as DNA, the CDR3 is TGCGCCAGCAGACCGTCTAGCGGGAGGGTCTACAATGAGCAGTTCTTC.